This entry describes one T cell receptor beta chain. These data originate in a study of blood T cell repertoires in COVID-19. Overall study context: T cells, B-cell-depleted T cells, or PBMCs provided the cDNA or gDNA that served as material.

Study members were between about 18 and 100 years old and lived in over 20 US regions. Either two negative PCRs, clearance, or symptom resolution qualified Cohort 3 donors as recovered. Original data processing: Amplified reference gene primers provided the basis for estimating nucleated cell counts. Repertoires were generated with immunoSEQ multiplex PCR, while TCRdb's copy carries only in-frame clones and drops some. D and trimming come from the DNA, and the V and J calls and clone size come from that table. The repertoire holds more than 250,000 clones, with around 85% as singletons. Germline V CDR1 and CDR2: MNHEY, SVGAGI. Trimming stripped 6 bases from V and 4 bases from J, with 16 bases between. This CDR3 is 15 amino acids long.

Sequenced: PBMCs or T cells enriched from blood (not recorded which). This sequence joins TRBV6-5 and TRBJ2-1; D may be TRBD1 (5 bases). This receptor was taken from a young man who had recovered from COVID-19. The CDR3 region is CASSSHLGAYNEQFF. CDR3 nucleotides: TGTGCCAGCAGCTCACACCTTGGGGCTTACAATGAGCAGTTCTTC.